Sequencing of this T cell receptor (beta chain) was carried out in a study of blood T cells in healthy people across ages. Donor samples were obtained from healthy Caucasian individuals from Russia, aged about 6 to 95. The authors extracted at least 6 micrograms of total RNA per sample. Germline loops: CDR1 SQVTM, CDR2 ANQGSEA. Trimming removed 0 bases at V and 8 bases at J, with 7 bases between. The CDR3 contains 11 residues. PCR was performed a second time for roughly 7 to 11 cycles using a sample-barcoded 5' primer and a J-beta primer mix. Tags on each cDNA molecule came from a template-switch adaptor with 12 random nucleotides. MiXCR, applied by TCRdb to the 5' RACE reads, yields one record per CDR3 protein. This sample has about 1.5 million distinct CDR3 sequences, with under 55% found just once.

V and J are TRBV29-1 and TRBJ1-2; D gene unclear. The source is a woman under 30 in good health. Sequenced input: blood. CDR3 sequence reads: CSVEDLTGYTF. CDR3 coding DNA: TGCAGCGTTGAAGATTTAACCGGCTACACCTTC. Full variable domain (rest looked up from reference TRBV29-1 and TRBJ1-2): SAVISQKPSRDICQRGTSLTIQCQVDSQVTMMFWYRQQPGQSLTLIATANQGSEATYESGFVIDKFPISRPNLTFSTLTVSNMSPEDSSIYLCSVEDLTGYTFGSGTRLTVV.